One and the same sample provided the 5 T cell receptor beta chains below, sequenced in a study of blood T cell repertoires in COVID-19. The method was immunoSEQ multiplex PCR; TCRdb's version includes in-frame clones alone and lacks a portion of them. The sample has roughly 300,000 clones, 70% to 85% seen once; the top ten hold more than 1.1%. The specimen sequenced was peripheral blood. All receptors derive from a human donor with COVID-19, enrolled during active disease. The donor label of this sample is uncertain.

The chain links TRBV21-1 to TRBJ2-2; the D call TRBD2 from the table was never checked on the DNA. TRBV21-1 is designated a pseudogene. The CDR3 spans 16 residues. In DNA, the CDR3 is TGTGCCAGCAGCGCCCCGGGGGGAGGGAGCACCGGGGAGCTGTTTTTT. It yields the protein CASSAPGGGSTGELFF.

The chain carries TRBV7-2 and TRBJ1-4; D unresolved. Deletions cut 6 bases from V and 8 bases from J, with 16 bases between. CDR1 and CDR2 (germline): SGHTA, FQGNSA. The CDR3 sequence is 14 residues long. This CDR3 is CASSLDPSGEKLFF. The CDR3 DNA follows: TGTGCCAGCAGTCTCGACCCTAGCGGAGAAAAACTGTTTTTT. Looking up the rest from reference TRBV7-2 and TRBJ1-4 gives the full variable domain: GAGVSQSPSNKVTEKGKDVELRCDPISGHTALYWYRQSLGQGLEFLIYFQGNSAPDKSGLPSDRFSAERTGGSVSTLTIQRTQQEDSAVYLCASSLDPSGEKLFFGSGTQLSVL.

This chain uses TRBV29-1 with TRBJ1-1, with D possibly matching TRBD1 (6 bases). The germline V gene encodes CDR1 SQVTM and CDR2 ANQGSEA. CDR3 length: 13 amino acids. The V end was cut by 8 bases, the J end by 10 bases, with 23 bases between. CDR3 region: CSTQALAGEGAFF. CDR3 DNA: TGCAGCACCCAGGCCCTGGCAGGGGAAGGAGCTTTCTTT. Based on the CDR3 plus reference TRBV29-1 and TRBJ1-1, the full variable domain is SAVISQKPSRDICQRGTSLTIQCQVDSQVTMMFWYRQQPGQSLTLIATANQGSEATYESGFVIDKFPISRPNLTFSTLTVSNMSPEDSSIYLCSTQALAGEGAFFGQGTRLTVV.

In nucleotides, the CDR3 is TGTGAGACGGGGTCCTCTAACTATGGCTACACCTTC. Residues: CETGSSNYGYTF. The V and J genes are TRBV12-3 or TRBV12-4 and TRBJ1-2; D is ambiguous. There are 12 residues in the CDR3.

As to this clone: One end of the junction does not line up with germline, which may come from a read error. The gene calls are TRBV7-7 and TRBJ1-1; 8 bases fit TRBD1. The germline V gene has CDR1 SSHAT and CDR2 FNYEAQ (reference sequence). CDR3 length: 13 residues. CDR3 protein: CASSRGLDTEAFF. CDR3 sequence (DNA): TGTGCTAGCAGCAGGGGGCTGGACACTGAAGCTTTCTTT.